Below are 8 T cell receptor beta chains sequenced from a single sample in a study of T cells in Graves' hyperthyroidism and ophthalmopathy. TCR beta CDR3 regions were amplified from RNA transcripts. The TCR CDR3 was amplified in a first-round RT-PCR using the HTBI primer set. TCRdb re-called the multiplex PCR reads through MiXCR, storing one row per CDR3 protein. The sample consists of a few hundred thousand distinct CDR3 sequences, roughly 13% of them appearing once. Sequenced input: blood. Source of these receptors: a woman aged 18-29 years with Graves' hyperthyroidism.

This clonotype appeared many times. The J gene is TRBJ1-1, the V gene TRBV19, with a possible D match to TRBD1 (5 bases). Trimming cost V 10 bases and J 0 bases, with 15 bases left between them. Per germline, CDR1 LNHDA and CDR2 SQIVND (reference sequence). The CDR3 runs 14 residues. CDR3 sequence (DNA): TGTGCCACCACACCGCGGGGGATGAACACTGAAGCTTTCTTT. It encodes CATTPRGMNTEAFF. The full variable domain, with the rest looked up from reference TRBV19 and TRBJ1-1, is DGGITQSPKYLFRKEGQNVTLSCEQNLNHDAMYWYRQDPGQGLRLIYYSQIVNDFQKGDIAEGYSVSREKKESFPLTVTSAQKNPTAFYLCATTPRGMNTEAFFGQGTRLTVV.

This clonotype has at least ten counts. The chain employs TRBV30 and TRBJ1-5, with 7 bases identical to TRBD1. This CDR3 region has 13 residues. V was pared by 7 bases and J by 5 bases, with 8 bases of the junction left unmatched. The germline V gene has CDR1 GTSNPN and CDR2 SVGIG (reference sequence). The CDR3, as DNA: TGTGCCTATTCCGGGACAGCATATCAGCCCCAGCATTTT. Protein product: CAYSGTAYQPQHF.

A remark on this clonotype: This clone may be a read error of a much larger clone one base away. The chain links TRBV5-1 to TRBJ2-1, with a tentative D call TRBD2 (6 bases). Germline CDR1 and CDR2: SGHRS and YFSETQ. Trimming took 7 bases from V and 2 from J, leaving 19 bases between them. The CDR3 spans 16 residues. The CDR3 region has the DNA TGCGCCAGCTCCGAAACTCGGGAGACCCCCTACAATGAGCAGTTCTTC. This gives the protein CASSETRETPYNEQFF.

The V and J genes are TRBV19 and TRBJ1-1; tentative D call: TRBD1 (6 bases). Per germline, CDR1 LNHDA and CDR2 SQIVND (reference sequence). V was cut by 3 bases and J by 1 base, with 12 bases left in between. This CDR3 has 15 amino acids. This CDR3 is CASSIPDSSNTEAFF. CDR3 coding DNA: TGTGCCAGTAGTATCCCGGACAGTTCGAACACTGAAGCTTTCTTT.

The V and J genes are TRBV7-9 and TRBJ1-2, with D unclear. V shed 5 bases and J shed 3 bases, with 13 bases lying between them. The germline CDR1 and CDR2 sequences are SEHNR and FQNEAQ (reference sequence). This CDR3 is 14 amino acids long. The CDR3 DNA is TGTGCCAGCAGCCGCCCGGGCACCCACTATGGCTACACCTTC. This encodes CASSRPGTHYGYTF.

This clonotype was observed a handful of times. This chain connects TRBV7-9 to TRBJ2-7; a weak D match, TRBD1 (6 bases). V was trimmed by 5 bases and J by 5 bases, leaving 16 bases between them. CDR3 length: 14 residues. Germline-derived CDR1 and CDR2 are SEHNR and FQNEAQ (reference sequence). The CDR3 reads CASSRWDKGNEQYF. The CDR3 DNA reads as TGTGCCAGCAGCCGATGGGACAAGGGGAACGAGCAGTACTTC.

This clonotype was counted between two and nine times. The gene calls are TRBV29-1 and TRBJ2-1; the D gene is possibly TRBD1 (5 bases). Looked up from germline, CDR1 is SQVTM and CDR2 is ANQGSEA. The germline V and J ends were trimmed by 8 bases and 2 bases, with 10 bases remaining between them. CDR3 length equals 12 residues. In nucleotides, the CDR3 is TGCAGCACCAGGGTGACCTACAATGAGCAGTTCTTC. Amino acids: CSTRVTYNEQFF.

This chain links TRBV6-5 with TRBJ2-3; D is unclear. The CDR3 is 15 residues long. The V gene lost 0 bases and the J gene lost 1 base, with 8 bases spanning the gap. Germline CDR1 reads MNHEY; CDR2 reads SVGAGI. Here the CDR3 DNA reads TGTGCCAGCAGTTACTCGCCAGTGGGCACAGATACGCAGTATTTT. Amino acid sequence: CASSYSPVGTDTQYF.